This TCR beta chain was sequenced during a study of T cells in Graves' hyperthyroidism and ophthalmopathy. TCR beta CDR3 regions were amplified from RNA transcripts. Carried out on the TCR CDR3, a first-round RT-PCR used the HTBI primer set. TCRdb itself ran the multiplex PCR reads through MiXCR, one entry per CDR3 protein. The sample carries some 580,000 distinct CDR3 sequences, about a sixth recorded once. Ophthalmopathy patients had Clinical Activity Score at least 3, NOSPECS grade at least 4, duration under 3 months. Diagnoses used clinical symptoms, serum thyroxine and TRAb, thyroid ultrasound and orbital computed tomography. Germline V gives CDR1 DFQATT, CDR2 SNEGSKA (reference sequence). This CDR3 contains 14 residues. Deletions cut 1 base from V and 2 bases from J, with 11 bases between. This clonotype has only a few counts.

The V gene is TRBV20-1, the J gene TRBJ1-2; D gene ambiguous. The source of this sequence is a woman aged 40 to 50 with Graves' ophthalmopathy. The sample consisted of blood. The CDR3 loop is CSARVLRGNYGYTF. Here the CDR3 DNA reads TGCAGTGCTAGAGTGCTACGGGGAAACTATGGCTACACCTTC.